A single sample gave rise to the 8 T cell receptor beta chains below, sequenced in a study of blood T cell repertoires in COVID-19. Clones were sequenced by immunoSEQ multiplex PCR, and TCRdb holds only the in-frame ones, with some missing. This sample carries roughly 320,000 clones, approximately 84% of them seen once, and the ten largest clones take 4% to 5%. Sequencing input: PBMCs or T cells enriched from blood (not recorded which). These receptors all stem from a man younger than 40 who had recovered from COVID-19.

The V call is TRBV5-1, the J call TRBJ2-7, with 8 positions matching TRBD1. CDR3 length equals 18 residues. In germline, CDR1 is SGHRS, CDR2 YFSETQ. Trimming cost V 3 bases and J 0 bases; bases outside gene matches: 14. In nucleotides, the CDR3 is TGCGCCAGCAGCTCACAACCTTCGGGACAGGAGAACTCCTACGAGCAGTACTTC. Translating it yields CASSSQPSGQENSYEQYF.

The rearrangement joins TRBV6-6 to TRBJ2-7, with 7 bases fitting TRBD2. V gave up 6 bases and J gave up 5 bases; unmatched junction bases: 4. The V gene's germline CDR1 is MNHNY and CDR2 SVGAGI (reference sequence). CDR3 size: 12 residues. CDR3 DNA: TGTGCCAGCAGGGGGGGGACCAACGAGCAGTACTTC. Translating it yields CASRGGTNEQYF.

The chain links TRBV20-1 to TRBJ2-3; 11 bases line up with TRBD2. The CDR3 is 14 residues long. Per germline, CDR1 DFQATT and CDR2 SNEGSKA (reference sequence). The junction had 5 bases not matched to a gene; V was cut back by 3 bases and J by 6 bases. The CDR3 loop reads CSASTSGSRDTQYF. DNA for the CDR3: TGCAGTGCTAGTACTAGCGGGAGTAGGGATACGCAGTATTTT.

This clone was detected a few times. CDR3 nucleotides: TGTGCCAGCAGTCCGACTCCCGGGGAAAAACTGTTTTTT. Translating gives CASSPTPGEKLFF. The chain uses TRBV5-5 and TRBJ1-4; D gene ambiguous. CDR1 and CDR2 (germline): SGHKS, YYEKEE (reference sequence). This CDR3 comprises 13 residues. V lost 5 bases and J 8 bases, leaving 13 bases between the germline ends.

This chain links TRBV7-9 with TRBJ1-6; 8 bases match TRBD1. This CDR3 spans 15 amino acids. V dropped 2 bases and J dropped 10; count of bases not matched to a gene: 7. Per germline, CDR1 SEHNR and CDR2 FQNEAQ (reference sequence). The CDR3 sequence: CASSLSLGQGSPLHF. The CDR3 DNA reads as TGTGCCAGCAGCTTATCCCTAGGACAGGGCTCACCCCTCCACTTT.

This rearrangement joins TRBV15 to TRBJ2-1; a possible D gene is TRBD2 (6 bases). Trimming removed 4 bases at V and 8 bases at J, with 12 bases between. CDR3 length: 13 amino acids. Germline lookup yields CDR1 LNHNV and CDR2 YYDKDF (reference sequence). The chain's CDR3 is CATSKEGLYEQFF. The DNA of the CDR3 is TGTGCCACCAGCAAGGAGGGGTTATATGAGCAGTTCTTC.

This chain uses TRBV6-5 with TRBJ2-5; the D gene is possibly TRBD2 (6 bases). CDR3 length: 14 amino acids. The ends were cut back, 4 bases at V and 1 base at J, with 10 bases in the middle. Germline V gene lookup returns CDR1 MNHEY and CDR2 SVGAGI. The CDR3 DNA reads TGTGCCAGCAGTTCCCGGGACTTCCAAGAGACCCAGTACTTC. This encodes CASSSRDFQETQYF.

This chain joins TRBV6-1 and TRBJ1-2; 8 positions agree with TRBD1. V shed 1 base and J 8 bases; nucleotides not matched to a gene: 6. CDR3 length: 14 amino acids. Germline V gives CDR1 MNHNS, CDR2 SASEGT. CDR3 DNA: TGTGCCAGCAGTGAAGGGCCGGGACAGGCGGGCTACACCTTC. Protein product: CASSEGPGQAGYTF.